This T cell receptor beta chain is drawn from a study of shared clonotypes between healthy human individuals (TCRdb year 2020). With regard to the full study: The cohort included three men and a couple of women between 18 and 49 years of age. Per donor, leukapheresis produced somewhere between about 0.85 and 8.9 billion PBMCs. To increase sequencing depth and limit assay-specific biases, TCR repertoire library preparation and sequencing were carried out by different laboratories using diverse techniques. For each donor, three plates each were used for CD4 naive and CD4 memory, two plates were used for CD8 naive, and one plate was used for CD8 memory. To estimate repertoire size and how much clonotype sharing occurs between individuals, the study deeply sequenced the blood TCR repertoires of several healthy adults.

Using the deep immunoSEQ assay, multiplex PCR amplified TCR CDR3 regions from genomic DNA. Extracted genomic DNA from each cell subset was distributed evenly across all wells of several immunoSEQ 96-well plates, and each plate was treated as a replicate. For sorted subsets, 200 to 250 ng genomic DNA, equal to 25,000 to 35,000 T cell genomes, was loaded into each replicate PCR. The purified libraries were quantified using a Qubit 3.0 fluorometer, sized with a Bioanalyzer 2100, and then quantified again using the KAPA Library Quantification kit. Every immunoSEQ 96-well plate was sequenced on a dedicated single-read 150-cycle Illumina NextSeq 550 flow cell. From the authors' description of their analysis: Because only junctional sequences without quality scores were contained in the immunoSEQ output, filtering matching that applied to full-length reads could not be performed. To assign V/J genes and CDR3, sequences were annotated using PyIR, a Python wrapper for IgBLAST v1.9, with IMGT germline references. Reads with weak V/J assignments (E-value above 1e-6), missing CDR3, stop codons, out-of-frame junctions, or ambiguous translated residues were removed. A V3J clonotype was defined by an identical inferred V gene, J gene, and CDR3 amino acid sequence. Percentage overlap between repertoires was calculated by dividing the number of shared unique clonotypes by the size of the smaller repertoire. RTK rarefaction, the Chao1 estimator, and Recon v2.1 estimates of unobserved clonotypes were used to assess repertoire richness. Generation probabilities were computed with OLGA for all TCRbeta clonotypes obtained by the gDNA method from four donors. TCRdb's version of the immuneACCESS table is confined to in-frame rearrangements and falls short of the full clone set. An unresolved V gene accounts for under half of the shortfall where checked; the remainder is of unknown origin. V, J and clone size are those of that table, while D and trimming were read from the DNA. For this sample there are 950,000 to 1,100,000 clones; more than 60% appear just once. The top ten clonotypes cover over 1.3% of the sample.

Healthy HIV-negative adults with no recently reported acute infections or vaccinations were included as donors. All donors were Caucasian adults living in Nashville, Tennessee, USA. CD4+ T cells were enriched through magnetic negative selection, after which naive cells were positively selected on CD45RA and the remaining negative fraction served as the memory subset. Blood was collected by leukapheresis, and PBMCs were isolated by Ficoll-Histopaque density gradient centrifugation and then cryopreserved in liquid nitrogen vapor phase. Analytical flow cytometry was used to check the purity and quantity of each magnetically sorted T cell population. Genomic DNA was isolated from each sorted fraction and quantified by UV absorbance on a Nanodrop 2000c. Broader findings and caveats from the paper: The genetic and exposure-history diversity represented was limited by the small number of donors. Pairwise subsampling indicated that sequencing depth was expected to affect the degree of clonotype sharing among donors. Sampling was restricted to blood, and TCR repertoires in tissues likely differ from the TCR repertoires found in blood. Even with the large sequencing depth, rarefaction of the sorted-subset datasets indicated that sequencing was incomplete. Estimated clonotype richness was generally larger for naive than for memory subsets. Higher generation probabilities were observed for clonotypes shared by all four sorted-subset donors than for non-shared clonotypes. When four donors were compared, the shared fraction of clonotypes was around 5% for naive CD4, over 3% for naive CD8, more than 2% for memory CD4, and 0.35% to 0.4% for memory CD8.

Of note for this clone: The antigen this receptor binds is unknown. Base quality data are lacking; no much larger clone is found one base away.

From its cysteine to its phenylalanine, the CDR3 spans 15 amino acids. Of all the DNA, just the CDR3 is kept, 45 bases in frame from base 1. The sequence is built from TRBV21-1 and TRBJ1-2; TRBD1, the table's D call, lacks a check against the DNA. TRBV21-1 is termed a pseudogene. Source material: memory CD4+ T cells sorted from blood. In the paper's terms, the cell subset or site label means: CD45RA-negative fraction. This clonotype was obtained from a man between 18 and 35 years old in good health. The DNA sequence is TGTGCCAGCAGCACTGATGACAGGGTATACTATGGCTACACCTTC. This yields the protein CASSTDDRVYYGYTF.